These 10 T cell receptor beta chains originate from one sample sequenced in a study of T cell changes during pregnancy in multiple sclerosis (dated by TCRdb to the late 2010s). The protocol used for the library was the immunoSEQ multiplex PCR assay. Not all clones reach the TCRdb copy of this immuneACCESS table, which keeps in-frame sequences only. Checked studies attribute under half of the gap to unresolved V genes and leave the rest unexplained. Counted in this sample were 90,000 or so clones; roughly 90% of them appeared once. The ten largest clones represent over 1.5% of the sample. The sample in question was peripheral blood, obtained in the first trimester of pregnancy. The receptor set was obtained from a female donor with multiple sclerosis, enrolled in a pregnancy study.

The chain joins TRBV7-2 to TRBJ2-3; 8 nucleotides agree with TRBD2. CDR1 is SGHTA and CDR2 is FQGNSA in the germline V gene. This CDR3 is 16 amino acids long. V shed 0 bases, J shed 4 bases, and the junction held 6 bases outside the gene matches. The CDR3 here is CASSLAGAGVPDTQYF. Here the CDR3 DNA reads TGTGCCAGCAGCTTAGCGGGAGCGGGAGTGCCAGATACGCAGTATTTT.

CDR3 region: CSVVPGAAGGPPYNEQFF. The CDR3, as DNA: TGCAGCGTTGTCCCAGGCGCCGCGGGAGGGCCTCCCTACAATGAGCAGTTCTTC. The chain recombines TRBV29-1 with TRBJ2-1, with 9 bases that match TRBD2. Germline assignment: CDR1 SQVTM and CDR2 ANQGSEA. Trimming cost V 4 bases and J 2 bases; bases outside gene matches: 15. The CDR3 has 18 residues.

V and J are TRBV4-1 and TRBJ1-1; 7 bases are a match to TRBD1. This CDR3 spans 17 amino acids. Germline CDR1 and CDR2: MGHRA and YSYEKL. J gave up 0 bases and V 2 bases, and 9 bases lay outside the gene matches. The CDR3 sequence: CASSQITGVGMNTEAFF. DNA of the CDR3: TGCGCCAGCAGCCAAATAACAGGGGTCGGAATGAACACTGAAGCTTTCTTT.

The chain has TRBV4-2 and TRBJ2-7; D might be TRBD2 (5 bases). Trimming took off 4 bases at V and 0 bases at J, with 10 bases between the two ends. Germline V gene sequence: CDR1 LGHNA, CDR2 YNFKEQ. The CDR3 spans 14 residues. The CDR3 DNA is TGTGCCAGCAGCCTTAGCGTTAGCTCCTACGAGCAGTACTTC. Translating gives CASSLSVSSYEQYF.

The rearrangement links TRBV6-1 to TRBJ2-6, with 7 nucleotides matching TRBD1. This CDR3 region has 15 residues. V trimming: 2 bases; J trimming: 2 bases; junction bases outside the gene matches: 0. Germline V gene data show CDR1 as MNHNS and CDR2 as SASEGT. Here the CDR3 DNA reads TGTGCCAGCAGTGAAACAGGGGCTGGGGCCAACGTCCTGACTTTC. Its translation is CASSETGAGANVLTF.

The CDR3 spells CASSLITGGSYEQYF. The CDR3 nucleotides are TGTGCCAGCAGTTTGATCACAGGGGGTTCCTACGAGCAGTACTTC. J is TRBJ2-7 and V is TRBV27; 8 bases fit TRBD1. The junction had 5 bases not matched to a gene; V was cut back by 3 bases and J by 1 base. The V gene's germline CDR1 is MNHEY and CDR2 SMNVEV (reference sequence). This CDR3 comprises 15 residues.

This rearrangement joins TRBV7-2 to TRBJ1-5; tentatively, D is TRBD1 (6 bases). With 2 bases removed from V and 6 bases from J, the gap between germline ends came to 17 bases. The CDR3 length is 16 residues. CDR1 is SGHTA, CDR2 FQGNSA, per germline. The CDR3, as DNA: TGTGCCAGCAGCTTATGGGGCAGGGGCGAGGCTCAGCCCCAGCATTTT. It encodes CASSLWGRGEAQPQHF.

The rearrangement uses TRBV27 and TRBJ2-7, with D perhaps matching TRBD1 (5 bases). The V gene's germline CDR1 is MNHEY and CDR2 SMNVEV (reference sequence). The CDR3 length is 17 residues. V lost 2 bases and J lost 6, with 23 bases in between. CDR3 DNA sequence: TGTGCCAGCAGTTTACATAGGGGCGCCCGGCCCACCTTCGAGCAGTACTTC. Amino acids: CASSLHRGARPTFEQYF.

The V call is TRBV5-1, the J call TRBJ2-7; D possibly corresponds to TRBD2 (6 bases). Germline CDR1 is SGHRS and CDR2 is YFSETQ. The CDR3 consists of 16 residues. With 4 bases removed from V and 0 bases from J, the gap between germline ends came to 17 bases. In DNA form, the CDR3 reads TGCGCCAGCAGCCCTGGTCGGGACTCAATCTCCTACGAGCAGTACTTC. This translates into CASSPGRDSISYEQYF.

Written as DNA, the CDR3 is TGTGCCAGCAGCTGGGACAGGGAACGAGCGACCCAGTACTTC. Translating gives CASSWDRERATQYF. The chain has TRBV7-6 and TRBJ2-5; 9 bases fit TRBD1. The CDR3 consists of 14 residues. V lost 4 bases and J lost 7; bases outside the gene matches: 7. Germline CDR1 SGHVS, CDR2 FNYEAQ.